The 22 T cell receptor beta chains listed next were all sequenced from one sample in a study of blood T cell repertoires in COVID-19. Here immunoSEQ multiplex PCR was the method, and the copy in TCRdb shows in-frame clones only, minus some. This sample has 250,000 to 300,000 clones, with 90% found just once. The sample was PBMCs or T cells enriched from blood (not recorded which). Receptor source: a woman aged 25-40 years who had recovered from COVID-19.

The J gene is TRBJ2-4, the V gene TRBV29-1; TRBD2 matches 12 bases. In germline, CDR1 is SQVTM, CDR2 ANQGSEA. V trimming: 8 bases; J trimming: 6 bases; junction bases outside the gene matches: 17. The CDR3 spans 17 residues. CDR3 DNA sequence: TGCAGCCCCCCTGGGGCTAGCGGGGGGGTACTGGGAAACATTCAGTACTTC. This translates into CSPPGASGGVLGNIQYF.

The rearrangement links TRBV11-2 to TRBJ2-7, with TRBD1 identical over 8 bases. The V and J ends lost 5 bases and 2 bases, in that order; junction bases with no gene match: 5. Germline V CDR1 and CDR2: SGHAT, FQNNGV. The CDR3 is made up of 14 amino acids. The CDR3 DNA reads TGTGCCAGCAGCCCAGGGACAGGACCCTACGAGCAGTACTTC. Translation gives CASSPGTGPYEQYF.

This clone was picked up one time. The chain links TRBV6-2 or TRBV6-3 to TRBJ1-5; 9 bases are shared with TRBD1. CDR1 MNHEY and CDR2 SVGEGT come from the germline V gene. V lost 6 bases and J lost 4; bases outside the gene matches: 13. This CDR3 region has 17 residues. DNA for the CDR3: TGTGCCAGCAGCGGAGCGGACAGGGGCTGGGGGAATCAGCCCCAGCATTTT. This translates into CASSGADRGWGNQPQHF.

This chain uses TRBV30 with TRBJ2-4; possibly TRBD1 for D (5 bases). CDR1 GTSNPN and CDR2 SVGIG come from the germline V gene (reference sequence). The CDR3 has 16 residues. V gave up 0 bases and J gave up 0 bases, with 12 bases separating them. The CDR3 protein is CAWSVTDSLAKNIQYF. In DNA form, the CDR3 reads TGTGCCTGGAGTGTAACAGACAGCTTAGCCAAAAACATTCAGTACTTC.

The chain uses TRBV18 and TRBJ1-3; D call uncertain. Germline assignment: CDR1 KGHSH and CDR2 LQKENI. The germline V and J ends were trimmed by 5 bases and 2 bases, with 7 bases remaining between them. The CDR3 has 13 residues. CDR3 loop: CASSTGAGNTIYF. CDR3 nucleotide sequence: TGTGCCAGCTCAACCGGGGCTGGAAACACCATATATTTT.

The rearrangement joins TRBV5-6 to TRBJ1-5; TRBD1 is a possible D gene (6 bases). The V and J ends lost 4 bases and 4 bases respectively, with 18 bases between them. CDR1 and CDR2 from the germline V gene are SGHDT and YYEEEE. The CDR3 has 16 residues. The CDR3 nucleotides are TGTGCCAGCAGCACCACCGAACAGGGTGTGAATCAGCCCCAGCATTTT. Protein: CASSTTEQGVNQPQHF.

V gene TRBV3-1 (or the pseudogene TRBV3-2) combines with J gene TRBJ2-3; 10 bases map to TRBD2. The V gene end was trimmed by 2 bases and the J gene end by 6 bases; junction bases not matched to a gene: 11. The CDR3 has 17 residues. Germline V lookup: CDR1 LGHDT, CDR2 YNNKEL (reference sequence). CDR3 protein: CASSQRLAGAGFDTQYF. In DNA form, the CDR3 reads TGTGCCAGCAGCCAACGCCTAGCGGGGGCCGGTTTTGATACGCAGTATTTT.

The gene calls are TRBV5-4 and TRBJ2-5; 7 positions agree with TRBD1. V dropped 1 base and J dropped 5; count of bases not matched to a gene: 5. This CDR3 has 14 amino acids. Germline V gene sequence: CDR1 SGHNT, CDR2 YYREEE (reference sequence). Here the CDR3 reads CASSLRQQGETQYF. In DNA, the CDR3 is TGTGCCAGCAGCTTGCGCCAACAGGGGGAGACCCAGTACTTC.

This clone was counted once. The rearrangement joins TRBV10-2 to TRBJ2-7; 13 bases line up with TRBD2. Looked up from germline, CDR1 is WSHSY and CDR2 is SAAADI. The CDR3 contains 15 residues. Losses at the gene ends were 9 bases for V and 5 bases for J; bases not matched to a gene: 10. CDR3: CASLPGLAGLDEQYF. The CDR3 DNA reads TGCGCCAGTCTTCCGGGACTAGCGGGACTCGACGAGCAGTACTTC.

This sequence joins TRBV20-1 and TRBJ2-1; weak D call: TRBD1 (6 bases). The CDR3 extends over 13 amino acids. Germline loops: CDR1 DFQATT, CDR2 SNEGSKA (reference sequence). The V end was cut by 3 bases, the J end by 4 bases, with 10 bases between. The CDR3 is CSASRQGYNEQFF. The CDR3 DNA reads TGCAGTGCTAGTCGGCAGGGGTACAATGAGCAGTTCTTC.

Details on this clone: This CDR3 is also generated by other DNA sequences in the sample. The chain recombines TRBV4-2 with TRBJ2-7; TRBD1 matches 9 bases. The V gene end was trimmed by 1 base and the J gene end by 6 bases; junction bases not matched to a gene: 4. Germline V gene lookup returns CDR1 LGHNA and CDR2 YNFKEQ. CDR3 size: 14 residues. This CDR3 is CASSQAGQGSEQYF. The CDR3 DNA sequence: TGTGCCAGCAGCCAAGCGGGACAGGGCAGCGAGCAGTACTTC.

V usage is TRBV5-1 and J usage is TRBJ1-4; no clear D. This CDR3 comprises 16 residues. The V end lost 0 bases, the J end lost 0 bases, and 9 bases lay between the germline ends. CDR1 is SGHRS, CDR2 YFSETQ, per germline. CDR3 DNA sequence: TGCGCCAGCAGCTTGGGATTCACAGCAACTAATGAAAAACTGTTTTTT. It translates to CASSLGFTATNEKLFF.

V is TRBV18 and J is TRBJ1-1; 7 nucleotides match TRBD1. The CDR3 runs to 16 residues. With V trimmed by 10 bases and J by 5 bases, 19 bases remained unmatched. Per germline, CDR1 KGHSH and CDR2 LQKENI. The chain's CDR3 is CATPMQGGIWETEAFF. The CDR3 bases are TGTGCCACCCCTATGCAGGGGGGCATTTGGGAAACTGAAGCTTTCTTT.

This chain joins TRBV27 and TRBJ2-1, with D tentatively TRBD2 (5 bases). The CDR3 length is 14 residues. The germline V gene has CDR1 MNHEY and CDR2 SMNVEV (reference sequence). Trimming took off 5 bases at V and 0 bases at J, with 8 bases between the two ends. The CDR3 reads CASSPRASYNEQFF. The DNA of the CDR3 is TGTGCCAGCAGTCCGAGGGCCTCCTACAATGAGCAGTTCTTC.

This chain uses TRBV6-5 with TRBJ2-7, with D maybe TRBD1 (6 bases). Germline lookup yields CDR1 MNHEY and CDR2 SVGAGI. This CDR3 is built from 14 residues. V was trimmed by 6 bases and J by 4 bases, leaving 16 bases between them. The CDR3 sequence: CASRADRFLYEQYF. CDR3 nucleotide sequence: TGTGCCAGCAGAGCCGACAGGTTCTTGTACGAGCAGTACTTC.

The CDR3 DNA reads TGTGCCAGCAGTTACGAGGCGGGAGGGCGATACGAGCAGTACTTC. Translation gives CASSYEAGGRYEQYF. This chain links TRBV6-5 with TRBJ2-7; 9 nucleotides agree with TRBD2. The junction had 6 bases not matched to a gene; V was cut back by 2 bases and J by 4 bases. CDR1 is MNHEY, CDR2 SVGAGI, per germline. The CDR3 spans 15 residues.

The rearrangement uses TRBV5-4 and TRBJ1-2; TRBD1 matches 8 bases. With V trimmed by 4 bases and J by 4 bases, 9 bases remained unmatched. CDR3 size: 15 residues. Germline V CDR1 and CDR2: SGHNT, YYREEE (reference sequence). The CDR3 DNA follows: TGTGCCAGCAGCGTCCCACAGGGGGTGTTCTATGGCTACACCTTC. This encodes CASSVPQGVFYGYTF.

This chain uses TRBV5-4 with TRBJ2-5, with D perhaps TRBD1 (5 bases). Germline CDR1 is SGHNT and CDR2 is YYREEE (reference sequence). V shed 0 bases and J shed 5 bases, with 20 bases lying between them. The CDR3 spans 17 residues. This CDR3 reads CASSLGGRWGIQETQYF. Written as DNA, the CDR3 is TGTGCCAGCAGCTTGGGGGGCCGGTGGGGTATACAGGAGACCCAGTACTTC.

This rearrangement joins TRBV4-3 to TRBJ2-5, with a possible D match to TRBD1 (6 bases). The CDR3 is 15 amino acids. Germline CDR1 LGHNA, CDR2 YSLEER. V lost 0 bases and J lost 3, with 11 bases in between. The CDR3 DNA reads as TGCGCCAGCAGCCAAGATATGACAGGCAAAGAGACCCAGTACTTC. Protein product: CASSQDMTGKETQYF.

This rearrangement joins TRBV6-2 or TRBV6-3 to TRBJ2-7, with D possibly being TRBD2 (5 bases). Germline loops: CDR1 MNHEY, CDR2 SVGEGT. The CDR3 sequence is 13 residues long. V was cut by 6 bases and J by 3 bases, with 12 bases left in between. CDR3 DNA: TGTGCCAGCAGCATAGCGCCCGACTACGAGCAGTACTTC. Protein: CASSIAPDYEQYF.

The chain joins TRBV6-5 to TRBJ1-5; possibly TRBD1 for D (5 bases). Germline V lookup: CDR1 MNHEY, CDR2 SVGAGI. Trimming removed 0 bases from V and 4 bases from J, with 10 bases in between. CDR3 size: 15 residues. The CDR3 protein is CASSYSMSGNQPQHF. In DNA, the CDR3 is TGTGCCAGCAGTTACTCGATGTCAGGGAATCAGCCCCAGCATTTT.

This chain links TRBV5-1 with TRBJ2-1, with 8 bases lining up with TRBD2. The CDR3 runs 15 residues. V trimming: 4 bases; J trimming: 9 bases; junction bases outside the gene matches: 12. CDR1 is SGHRS, CDR2 YFSETQ, per germline. The CDR3 coding sequence is TGCGCCAGCAGCCTCGGGACTAGGGGCTACGGTGAGCAGTTCTTC. This sequence encodes CASSLGTRGYGEQFF.